One and the same sample provided the 12 T cell receptor beta chains below, sequenced in a study of T cells in Graves' hyperthyroidism and ophthalmopathy. Amplified TCR beta CDR3 regions came from RNA transcripts. HTBI primers drove first-round RT-PCR of the TCR CDR3. TCRdb re-derived calls from the multiplex PCR reads in MiXCR, one entry per CDR3 protein. The sample holds 380,000 or so distinct CDR3 sequences, 19% seen once. Sample: blood. The receptors were gathered from a woman aged 18-35 years with Graves' hyperthyroidism.

V gene TRBV11-3 combines with J gene TRBJ2-2; D gene unclear. V dropped 5 bases and J dropped 4 bases, with 11 bases sitting between them. Germline V CDR1 and CDR2: SGHNT, YENEEA. The CDR3 consists of 14 residues. The CDR3 sequence: CASSKLWGTGELFF. In nucleotides, the CDR3 is TGTGCCAGCAGCAAACTCTGGGGCACCGGGGAGCTGTTTTTT.

The V call is TRBV4-1, the J call TRBJ1-2; D not certain. The CDR3 runs to 13 residues. Germline V gene sequence: CDR1 MGHRA, CDR2 YSYEKL. V lost 1 base, J lost 4 bases, and 7 bases lay in between. The CDR3 reads CASSQAQSYGYTF. CDR3 nucleotides: TGCGCCAGCAGCCAAGCGCAAAGCTATGGCTACACCTTC.

This clonotype was seen many times. This chain connects TRBV6-5 to TRBJ2-5; 11 bases map to TRBD2. J gave up 3 bases and V 8 bases, and 14 bases lay outside the gene matches. CDR3 length equals 17 residues. The V gene's germline CDR1 is MNHEY and CDR2 SVGAGI. In DNA, the CDR3 is TGTGCCAGCGGGACCCTCTTGACTAGCGGGGTTGAAGAGACCCAGTACTTC. It yields the protein CASGTLLTSGVEETQYF.

The chain carries TRBV11-3 and TRBJ2-2; no clear D. The V and J ends lost 1 base and 4 bases respectively, with 13 bases between them. Germline V gene lookup returns CDR1 SGHNT and CDR2 YENEEA. The CDR3 consists of 16 residues. DNA of the CDR3: TGTGCCAGCAGCTTAGGTGGTCTAACGAGCACCGGGGAGCTGTTTTTT. Protein product: CASSLGGLTSTGELFF.

The sample holds a few counts of this clonotype. This chain uses TRBV18 with TRBJ1-2; D gene unclear. V shed 6 bases and J shed 0 bases, with 17 bases lying between them. The CDR3 extends over 16 amino acids. Germline V gene data show CDR1 as KGHSH and CDR2 as LQKENI. CDR3 loop: CASSPGIGPANYGYTF. CDR3 DNA: TGTGCCAGCTCTCCCGGAATTGGACCGGCTAACTATGGCTACACCTTC. The full variable domain, in which reference TRBV18 and TRBJ1-2 provide the parts outside the CDR3, is NAGVMQNPRHLVRRRGQEARLRCSPMKGHSHVYWYRQLPEEGLKFMVYLQKENIIDESGMPKERFSAEFPKEGPSILRIQQVVRGDSAAYFCASSPGIGPANYGYTFGSGTRLTVV.

This clonotype has ten or more counts. The CDR3 spells CATAGGASGELFF. CDR3 coding DNA: TGTGCCACCGCAGGGGGCGCAAGCGGGGAGCTGTTTTTT. The J gene is TRBJ2-2, the V gene TRBV24-1; 8 positions agree with TRBD1. The CDR3 runs to 13 residues. The ends lost 9 bases at V and 7 bases at J; junction bases unmatched: 6. Germline assignment: CDR1 KGHDR and CDR2 SFDVKD.

The sample holds many counts of this clonotype. This sequence joins TRBV2 and TRBJ1-5; TRBD1 agrees at 8 bases. The J segment lost 2 bases and the V segment lost 4 bases, leaving 7 bases of the junction unmatched. CDR1 SNHLY and CDR2 FYNNEI come from the germline V gene. This CDR3 spans 16 amino acids. CDR3 DNA sequence: TGTGCCAGCAGTGGGCAGGGGGCAGGGGGCAATCAGCCCCAGCATTTT. Amino acid sequence: CASSGQGAGGNQPQHF.

This clonotype was detected ten times or more. The V gene is TRBV4-1, the J gene TRBJ2-7; weak D call: TRBD2 (5 bases). The V end lost 4 bases, the J end lost 6 bases, and 16 bases lay between the germline ends. The CDR3 has 14 residues. Germline V gene lookup returns CDR1 MGHRA and CDR2 YSYEKL. DNA for the CDR3: TGCGCCAGCAGCCCACCCTCCGCCGGAGGCGAGCAGTACTTC. Its translation is CASSPPSAGGEQYF.

V usage is TRBV6-1 and J usage is TRBJ1-1; D remains ambiguous. There are 13 residues in the CDR3. Germline CDR1 MNHNS, CDR2 SASEGT. Between the trimmed V and J ends, which lost 10 bases and 1 base, there was a span of 13 bases. CDR3 residues: CATRLDGNTEAFF. Here the CDR3 DNA reads TGTGCCACCCGACTCGATGGGAACACTGAAGCTTTCTTT.

This clonotype occurred many times. The V and J genes are TRBV18 and TRBJ1-2; 8 bases are a match to TRBD1. Germline loops: CDR1 KGHSH, CDR2 LQKENI. This CDR3 region has 13 residues. J was trimmed by 3 bases and V by 11 bases; bases with no gene match: 8. CDR3 amino acids: CAGGQGSDYGYTF. CDR3 nucleotide sequence: TGTGCCGGTGGACAGGGAAGCGACTATGGCTACACCTTC.

This clonotype occurred many times. This chain uses TRBV5-1 with TRBJ2-2; the D call may be TRBD1 or TRBD2 (5 bases each). Between the trimmed V and J ends, which lost 4 bases and 3 bases, there was a span of 16 bases. Germline loops: CDR1 SGHRS, CDR2 YFSETQ. This CDR3 region has 16 residues. The CDR3 coding sequence is TGCGCCAGCAGCACGATCAGGGAGAGGGACACCGGGGAGCTGTTTTTT. Translating it yields CASSTIRERDTGELFF.

This clonotype was counted at least ten times. This chain links TRBV29-1 with TRBJ2-7, with D tentatively TRBD1 (5 bases). Germline lookup yields CDR1 SQVTM and CDR2 ANQGSEA. The germline V and J ends were trimmed by 4 bases and 2 bases, with 12 bases remaining between them. The CDR3 spans 13 residues. The CDR3 sequence: CSVAGRATYEQYF. CDR3 sequence (DNA): TGCAGCGTTGCAGGCAGGGCTACCTACGAGCAGTACTTC.